This TCR beta chain derives from a study of blood T cell repertoires in COVID-19. Turning to the study itself: Collection of acute and convalescent COVID-19 samples took place in the United States, Italy and Spain.

Trimming left V 4 bases short and J 0 bases short, with 13 bases between. From germline, CDR1 is MNHEY and CDR2 SMNVEV (reference sequence). The CDR3 length is 17 residues. In the source study's methods: By means of reference gene primer amplification, nucleated cell counts were estimated. Generated by immunoSEQ multiplex PCR, the TCRdb table keeps only in-frame clones and is missing some. The V and J calls and clone size come from that table; D and trimming were worked out from the DNA. The sample has about 130,000 clones, more than 75% seen once. V gene TRBV27 combines with J gene TRBJ1-6, with D maybe TRBD1 (6 bases). Sequencing was carried out using peripheral blood. This clonotype was sampled from a woman aged 70-85 years with COVID-19, enrolled during active disease. The CDR3 here is CASSSRQGRSYNSPLHF. Here the CDR3 DNA reads TGTGCCAGCAGTTCTCGCCAGGGGCGCTCCTATAATTCACCCCTCCACTTT.